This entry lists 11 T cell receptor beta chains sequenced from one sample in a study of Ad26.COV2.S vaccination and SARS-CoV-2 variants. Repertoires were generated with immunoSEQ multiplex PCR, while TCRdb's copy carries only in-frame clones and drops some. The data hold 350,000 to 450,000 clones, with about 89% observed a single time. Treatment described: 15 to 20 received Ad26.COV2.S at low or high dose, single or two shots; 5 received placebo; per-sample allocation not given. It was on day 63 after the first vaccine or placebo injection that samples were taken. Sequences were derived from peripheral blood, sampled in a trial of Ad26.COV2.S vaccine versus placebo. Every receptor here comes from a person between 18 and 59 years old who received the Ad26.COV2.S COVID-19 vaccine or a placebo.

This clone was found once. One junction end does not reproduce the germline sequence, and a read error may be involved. CDR3 nucleotide sequence: TGTGCCAGCAGCTTGGGGAACTCCGGGGAGCTGTTTTTT. Its translation is CASSLGNSGELFF. The gene calls are TRBV5-6 and TRBJ2-2; D is ambiguous. This CDR3 has 13 residues. Per the germline V gene, CDR1 is SGHDT and CDR2 is YYEEEE.

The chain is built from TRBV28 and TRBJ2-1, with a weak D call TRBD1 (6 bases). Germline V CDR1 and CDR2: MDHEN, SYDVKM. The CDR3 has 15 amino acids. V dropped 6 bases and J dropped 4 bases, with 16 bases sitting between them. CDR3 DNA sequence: TGTGCCAGCAGCGGACTGGGACAAGTGTACAATGAGCAGTTCTTC. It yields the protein CASSGLGQVYNEQFF.

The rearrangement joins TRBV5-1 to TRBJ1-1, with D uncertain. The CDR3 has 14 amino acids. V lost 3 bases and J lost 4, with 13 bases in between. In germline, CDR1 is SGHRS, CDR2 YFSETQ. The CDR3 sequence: CASSYLGGSTEAFF. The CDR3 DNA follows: TGCGCCAGCAGCTACTTGGGAGGGAGCACTGAAGCTTTCTTT.

CDR3 nucleotides: TGTGCCAGCAGCCTAGAGGACAGGGATACGGGTGAGCAGTTCTTC. Its protein is CASSLEDRDTGEQFF. This chain uses TRBV3-1 (or the pseudogene TRBV3-2) with TRBJ2-1; 8 bases agree with TRBD1. V lost 4 bases to trimming and J lost 9 bases; unmatched junction nucleotides: 11. The CDR3 extends over 15 amino acids. Looked up from germline, CDR1 is LGHDT and CDR2 is YNNKEL (reference sequence).

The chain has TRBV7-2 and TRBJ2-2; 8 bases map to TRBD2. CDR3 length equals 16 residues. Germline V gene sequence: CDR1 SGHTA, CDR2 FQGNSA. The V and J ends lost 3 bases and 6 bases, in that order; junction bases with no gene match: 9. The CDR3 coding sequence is TGTGCCAGCAGCTTGAGGTCGGCGGGAGGCCCCGGGGAGCTGTTTTTT. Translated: CASSLRSAGGPGELFF.

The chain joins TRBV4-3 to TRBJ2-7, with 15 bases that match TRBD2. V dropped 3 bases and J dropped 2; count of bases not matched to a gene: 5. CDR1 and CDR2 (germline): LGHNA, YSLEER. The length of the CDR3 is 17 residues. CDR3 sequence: CASSHGTSGRPAYEQYF. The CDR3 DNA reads TGCGCCAGCAGCCACGGGACTAGCGGGAGGCCTGCCTACGAGCAGTACTTC.

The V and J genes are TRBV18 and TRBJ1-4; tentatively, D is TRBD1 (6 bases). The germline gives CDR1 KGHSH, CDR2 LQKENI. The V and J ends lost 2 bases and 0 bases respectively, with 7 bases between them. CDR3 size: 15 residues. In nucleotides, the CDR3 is TGTGCCAGCTCACCAAACAGGGCAACTAATGAAAAACTGTTTTTT. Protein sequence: CASSPNRATNEKLFF.

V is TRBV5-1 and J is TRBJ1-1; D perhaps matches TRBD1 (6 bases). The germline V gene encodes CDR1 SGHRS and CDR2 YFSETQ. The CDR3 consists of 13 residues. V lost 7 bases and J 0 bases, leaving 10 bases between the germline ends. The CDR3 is CASSGAMNTEAFF. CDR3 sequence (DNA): TGCGCCAGCTCGGGGGCAATGAACACTGAAGCTTTCTTT. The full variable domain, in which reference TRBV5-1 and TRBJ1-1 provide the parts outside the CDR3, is KAGVTQTPRYLIKTRGQQVTLSCSPISGHRSVSWYQQTPGQGLQFLFEYFSETQRNKGNFPGRFSGRQFSNSRSEMNVSTLELGDSALYLCASSGAMNTEAFFGQGTRLTVV.

The CDR3 DNA reads TGTGCCAGCAACCTGGACTTTCCTTATAGCAATCAGCCCCAGCATTTT. The encoded protein is CASNLDFPYSNQPQHF. The V gene is TRBV27, the J gene TRBJ1-5; D is unclear. CDR1 MNHEY and CDR2 SMNVEV come from the germline V gene (reference sequence). Trimming removed 7 bases at V and 0 bases at J, with 16 bases between. This CDR3 spans 16 amino acids.

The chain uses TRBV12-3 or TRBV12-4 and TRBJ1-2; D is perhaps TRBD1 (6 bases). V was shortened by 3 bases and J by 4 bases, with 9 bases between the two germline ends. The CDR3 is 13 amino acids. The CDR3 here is CASSFTGSYGYTF. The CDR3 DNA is TGTGCCAGCAGTTTCACAGGGAGCTATGGCTACACCTTC.

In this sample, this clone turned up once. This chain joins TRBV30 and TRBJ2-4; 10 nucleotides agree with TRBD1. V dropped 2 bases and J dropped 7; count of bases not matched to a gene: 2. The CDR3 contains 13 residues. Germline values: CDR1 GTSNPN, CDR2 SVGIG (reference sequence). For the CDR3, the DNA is TGTGCCTGGAGTCGACAGGGGGCGAACATTCAGTACTTC. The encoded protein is CAWSRQGANIQYF.